This is a list of T cell receptor beta chains from one sample in a study of siplizumab effects on memory and regulatory T cells. Generated by immunoSEQ multiplex PCR, the TCRdb table keeps only in-frame clones and is missing some. Among roughly 100,000 clones listed, 80% to 95% were seen once. Sequenced input: CD4+ T cells sorted from blood. The receptors originated from a human donor in good health. Both conserved end residues are part of each CDR3. D genes are given only for firm matches. A row's size may be missing; if present it is once, few, many or a size class.

v_call	j_call	d_call	clone_size	cdr3_nt	cdr3_aa
TRBV6-5	TRBJ2-2	-	once	TGTGCCAGCAGTTACAACGGACCCCGGAACACCGGGGAGCTGTTTTTT	CASSYNGPRNTGELFF
TRBV29-1	TRBJ1-2	TRBD1	-	TGCAGCGTCCGAGCGAACGGACAGGGGGCGGGCTACACCTTC	CSVRANGQGAGYTF
TRBV18	TRBJ1-1	-	-	TGTGCCAGCTCACCACTGGGCCACAGGGCGAACACTGAAGCTTTCTTT	CASSPLGHRANTEAFF
TRBV27	TRBJ2-2	-	-	TGTGCCAGCAGTCCGTTCAAGCGGCACGGGGAGCTGTTTTTT	CASSPFKRHGELFF
TRBV11-2	TRBJ2-1	TRBD2	-	TGTGCCAGCAGCCCCCGGACTAGCGGAGGGAATGAGCAGTTCTTC	CASSPRTSGGNEQFF
TRBV11-1	TRBJ2-7	TRBD2	-	TGTGCCAGCAGCTTGGTTAGCGGGCCCACCTACGAGCAGTACTTC	CASSLVSGPTYEQYF
TRBV28	TRBJ2-5	-	once	TGTGCCAGCAGTGGACACGCGGGACGAGGGGAGACCCAGTACTTC	CASSGHAGRGETQYF
TRBV11-3	TRBJ2-1	-	-	TGTGCCAGCAGCTTACCTAGAAGCAATGAGCAGTTCTTC	CASSLPRSNEQFF
TRBV15	TRBJ1-5	-	once	TGTGCCACCAGCAGGAGGGGGGACAACCAGCCCCAGCATTTT	CATSRRGDNQPQHF
TRBV10-3	TRBJ2-5	-	-	TGTGCCATCAGTGAGTCAGGGGTAGAGACCCAGTACTTC	CAISESGVETQYF
TRBV7-9	TRBJ2-2	TRBD1	-	TGTGCCAGCAAGATACAGGGGGCGCGTGCCACCGGGGAGCTGTTTTTT	CASKIQGARATGELFF
TRBV5-4	TRBJ2-5	-	once	TGTGCCAGCAGCTCCCCCGCCCGGGAAGAGCAGTACTTC	CASSSPAREEQYF
TRBV7-2	TRBJ2-5	TRBD1	-	TGTGCCAGCAGCTTAACCGGGACAGGGCGGGAGACCCAGTACTTC	CASSLTGTGRETQYF
TRBV28	TRBJ2-7	-	-	TGTGCCAGCAGTTTCTGGGGCCAGCAGTACTTC	CASSFWGQQYF
TRBV5-1	TRBJ2-1	-	-	TGCGCCAGCAGTACTCTGGGGGGCTCCTACAATGAGCAGTTCTTC	CASSTLGGSYNEQFF
TRBV7-3	TRBJ2-3	TRBD2	-	TGTGCCAGCAGCCGACGGGGGGCGGGAGGCTCCACAGATACGCAGTATTTT	CASSRRGAGGSTDTQYF
TRBV7-8	TRBJ2-7	TRBD2	once	TGTGCCAGCAGACCGGGCTTGCGGGAGGGCTCTGGGGAGCAGTACTTC	CASRPGLREGSGEQYF
TRBV9	TRBJ2-3	-	-	TGTGCCAGCAGCGCTGTAACTAGCACAGATACGCAGTATTTT	CASSAVTSTDTQYF
TRBV7-8	TRBJ1-1	-	-	TGTGCCAGCAGCTTAGATCGAGGGTTTGATACTGAAGCTTTCTTT	CASSLDRGFDTEAFF
TRBV5-1	TRBJ1-2	-	-	TGCGCCAGCAGCTTCCTTACGCCGGGGAATTATGGCTACACCTTC	CASSFLTPGNYGYTF
TRBV18	TRBJ1-4	-	-	TGTGCCAGCTCACCAACAGGGTTTGGAGAAAAACTGTTTTTT	CASSPTGFGEKLFF
TRBV9	TRBJ1-3	-	-	TGTGCCAGCAGCGTAGGGACAGTCGGAAACACCATATATTTT	CASSVGTVGNTIYF
TRBV7-9	TRBJ2-7	TRBD2	-	TGTGCCAGCAGCTTACGGGACGGGAGGTCCTACGAGCAGTACTTC	CASSLRDGRSYEQYF
TRBV6-1	TRBJ1-6	-	-	TGTGCCAGCAGTCCTCGAGGGACTCAACTCCACTTT	CASSPRGTQLHF
TRBV28	TRBJ1-4	-	-	TGTGCCAGCAGGCCGAACAGGGCCTATGCAACTAATGAAAAACTGTTTTTT	CASRPNRAYATNEKLFF
TRBV27	TRBJ1-6	TRBD1	-	TGTGCCAGCAGTTTATTGGGAACCGGACAGGGTCGTAATTCACCCCTCCACTTT	CASSLLGTGQGRNSPLHF